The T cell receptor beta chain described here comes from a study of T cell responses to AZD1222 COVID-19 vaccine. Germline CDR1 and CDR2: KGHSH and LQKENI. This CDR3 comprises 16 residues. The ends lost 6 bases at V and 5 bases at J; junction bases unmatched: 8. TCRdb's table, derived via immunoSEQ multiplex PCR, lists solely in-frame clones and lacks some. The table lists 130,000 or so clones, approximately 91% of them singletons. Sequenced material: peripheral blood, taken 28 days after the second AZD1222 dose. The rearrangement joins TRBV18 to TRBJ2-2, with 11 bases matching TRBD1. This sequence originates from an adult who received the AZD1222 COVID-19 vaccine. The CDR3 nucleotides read TGTGCCAGCTCCCCCTGGACAGGGGGCGATACCGGGGAGCTGTTTTTT. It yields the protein CASSPWTGGDTGELFF.